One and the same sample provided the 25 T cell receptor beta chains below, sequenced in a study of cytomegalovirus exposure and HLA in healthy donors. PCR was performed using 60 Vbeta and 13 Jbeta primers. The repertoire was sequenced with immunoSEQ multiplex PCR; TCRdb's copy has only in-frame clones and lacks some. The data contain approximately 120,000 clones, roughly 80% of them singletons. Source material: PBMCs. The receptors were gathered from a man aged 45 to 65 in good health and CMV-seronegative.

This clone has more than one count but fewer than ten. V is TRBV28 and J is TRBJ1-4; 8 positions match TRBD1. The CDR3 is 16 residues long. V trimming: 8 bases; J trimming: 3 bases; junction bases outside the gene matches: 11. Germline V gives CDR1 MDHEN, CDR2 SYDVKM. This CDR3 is CASCLYGQGPNEKLFF. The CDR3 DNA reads TGTGCCAGCTGCCTCTATGGACAGGGCCCTAATGAAAAACTGTTTTTT.

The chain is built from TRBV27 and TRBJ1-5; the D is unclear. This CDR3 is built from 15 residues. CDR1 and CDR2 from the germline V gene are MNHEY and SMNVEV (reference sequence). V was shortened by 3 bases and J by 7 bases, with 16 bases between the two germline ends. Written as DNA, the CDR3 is TGTGCCAGCAGTTTGGGAGGGTTACTAGACCAGCCCCAGCATTTT. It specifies CASSLGGLLDQPQHF.

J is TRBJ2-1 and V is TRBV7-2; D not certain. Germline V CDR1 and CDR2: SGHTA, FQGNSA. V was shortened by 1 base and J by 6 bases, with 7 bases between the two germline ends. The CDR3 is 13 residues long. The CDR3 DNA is TGTGCCAGCAGCTTAGGGCTGCTCAATGAGCAGTTCTTC. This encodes CASSLGLLNEQFF.

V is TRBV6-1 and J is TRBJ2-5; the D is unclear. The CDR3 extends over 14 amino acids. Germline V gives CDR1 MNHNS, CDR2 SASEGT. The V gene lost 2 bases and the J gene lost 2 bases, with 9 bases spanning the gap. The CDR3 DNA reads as TGTGCCAGCAGTGAATCGTCGGTACAAGAGACCCAGTACTTC. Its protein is CASSESSVQETQYF.

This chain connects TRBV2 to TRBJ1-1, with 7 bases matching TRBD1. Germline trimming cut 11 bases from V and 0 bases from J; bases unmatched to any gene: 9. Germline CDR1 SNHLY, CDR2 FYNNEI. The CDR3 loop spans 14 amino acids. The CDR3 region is CASAGQPMNTEAFF. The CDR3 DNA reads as TGTGCCTCTGCGGGACAGCCGATGAACACTGAAGCTTTCTTT.

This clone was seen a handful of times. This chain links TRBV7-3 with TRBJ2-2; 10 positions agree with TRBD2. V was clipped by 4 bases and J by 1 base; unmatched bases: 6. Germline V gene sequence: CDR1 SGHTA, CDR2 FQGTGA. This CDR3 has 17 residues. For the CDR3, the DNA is TGTGCCAGCAGCTCCGGACTAGCGGAAATGAACACCGGGGAGCTGTTTTTT. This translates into CASSSGLAEMNTGELFF.

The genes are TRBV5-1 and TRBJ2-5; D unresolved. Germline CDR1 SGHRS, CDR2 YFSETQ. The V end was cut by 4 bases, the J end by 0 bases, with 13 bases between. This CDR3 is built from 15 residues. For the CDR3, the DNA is TGCGCCAGCAGCCCCTCCCCGAGGAACCAAGAGACCCAGTACTTC. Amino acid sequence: CASSPSPRNQETQYF.

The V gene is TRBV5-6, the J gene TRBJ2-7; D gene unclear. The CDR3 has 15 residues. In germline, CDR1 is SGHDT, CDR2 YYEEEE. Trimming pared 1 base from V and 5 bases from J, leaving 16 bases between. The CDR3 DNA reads TGTGCCAGCAGCTTGATCGGCCTAGGTATCCACGAGCAGTACTTC. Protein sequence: CASSLIGLGIHEQYF.

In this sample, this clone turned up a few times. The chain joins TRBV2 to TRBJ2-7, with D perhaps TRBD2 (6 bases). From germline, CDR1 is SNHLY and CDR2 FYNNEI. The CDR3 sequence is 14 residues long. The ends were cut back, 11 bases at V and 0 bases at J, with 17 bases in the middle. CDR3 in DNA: TGTGCCGCCGGCGGGGACCTCCGCTCCTACGAGCAGTACTTC. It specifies CAAGGDLRSYEQYF.

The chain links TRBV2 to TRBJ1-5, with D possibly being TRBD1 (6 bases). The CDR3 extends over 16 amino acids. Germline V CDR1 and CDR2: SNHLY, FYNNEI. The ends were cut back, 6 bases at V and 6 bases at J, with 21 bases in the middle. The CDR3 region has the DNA TGTGCCAGCAGAACCGACAGGACCTCCTTTTTTCAGCCCCAGCATTTT. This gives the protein CASRTDRTSFFQPQHF.

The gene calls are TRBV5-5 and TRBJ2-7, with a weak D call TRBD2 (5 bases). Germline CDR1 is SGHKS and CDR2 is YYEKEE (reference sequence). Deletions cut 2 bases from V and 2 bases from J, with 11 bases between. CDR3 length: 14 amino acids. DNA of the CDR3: TGTGCCAGCAGCTTACAACTAGGCCCCTACGAGCAGTACTTC. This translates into CASSLQLGPYEQYF.

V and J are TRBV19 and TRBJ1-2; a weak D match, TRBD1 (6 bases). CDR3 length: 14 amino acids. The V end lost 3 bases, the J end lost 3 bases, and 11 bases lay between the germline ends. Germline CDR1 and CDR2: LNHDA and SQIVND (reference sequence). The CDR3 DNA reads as TGTGCCAGTAGTATTAACAGGGCAGACTATGGCTACACCTTC. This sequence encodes CASSINRADYGYTF.

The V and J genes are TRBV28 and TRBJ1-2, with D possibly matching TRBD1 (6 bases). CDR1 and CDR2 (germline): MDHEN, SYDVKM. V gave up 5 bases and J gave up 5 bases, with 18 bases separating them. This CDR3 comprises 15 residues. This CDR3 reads CASSPSGANDYGYTF. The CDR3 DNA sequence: TGTGCCAGCAGTCCTTCAGGGGCTAACGATTATGGCTACACCTTC.

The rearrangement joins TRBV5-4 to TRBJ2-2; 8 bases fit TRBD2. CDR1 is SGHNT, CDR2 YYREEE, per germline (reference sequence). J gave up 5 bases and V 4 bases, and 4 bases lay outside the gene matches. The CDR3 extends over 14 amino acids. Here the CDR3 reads CASSPLAGTGELFF. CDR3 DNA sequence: TGTGCCAGCAGCCCTTTAGCGGGAACCGGGGAGCTGTTTTTT.

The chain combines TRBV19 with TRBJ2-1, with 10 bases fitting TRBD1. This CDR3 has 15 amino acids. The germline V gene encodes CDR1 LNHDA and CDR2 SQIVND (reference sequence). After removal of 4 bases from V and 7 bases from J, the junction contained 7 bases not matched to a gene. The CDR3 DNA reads TGTGCCAGTAGTACCCGGGACAGGGGCCGGAATGAGCAGTTCTTC. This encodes CASSTRDRGRNEQFF.

The CDR3 reads CASSLLQYNQPQHF. DNA of the CDR3: TGTGCCAGCAGTTTATTACAGTACAATCAGCCCCAGCATTTT. The J gene is TRBJ1-5, the V gene TRBV28, with no clear D. CDR3 size: 14 residues. Germline values: CDR1 MDHEN, CDR2 SYDVKM. V lost 1 base and J lost 3, with 7 bases in between.

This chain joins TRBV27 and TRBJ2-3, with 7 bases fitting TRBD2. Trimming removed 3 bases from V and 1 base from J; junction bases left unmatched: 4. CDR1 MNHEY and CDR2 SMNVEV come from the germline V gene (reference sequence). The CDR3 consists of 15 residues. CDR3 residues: CASSFWAGGTDTQYF. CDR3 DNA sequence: TGTGCCAGCAGTTTCTGGGCGGGAGGCACAGATACGCAGTATTTT.

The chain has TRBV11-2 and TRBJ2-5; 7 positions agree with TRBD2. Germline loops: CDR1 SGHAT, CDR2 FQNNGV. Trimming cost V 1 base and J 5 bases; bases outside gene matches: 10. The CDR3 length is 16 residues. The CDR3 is CASSLGIGGREETQYF. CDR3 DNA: TGTGCCAGCAGCTTAGGGATCGGCGGGAGAGAGGAGACCCAGTACTTC.

CDR3 nucleotide sequence: TGCGCCAGCAGTTCAGCTCAGGGCGGGAGGGCCAATGAGCAGTTCTTC. Amino acid sequence: CASSSAQGGRANEQFF. The chain is built from TRBV5-1 and TRBJ2-1; 9 bases map to TRBD2. Losses at the gene ends were 5 bases for V and 6 bases for J; bases not matched to a gene: 12. The CDR3 extends over 16 amino acids. Germline V CDR1 and CDR2: SGHRS, YFSETQ.

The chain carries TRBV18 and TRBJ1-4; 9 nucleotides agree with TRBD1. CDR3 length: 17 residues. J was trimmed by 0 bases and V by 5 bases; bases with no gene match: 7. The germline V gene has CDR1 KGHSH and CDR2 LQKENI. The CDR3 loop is CASSSLTGGSTNEKLFF. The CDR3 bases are TGTGCCAGCTCATCTTTGACAGGGGGGTCAACTAATGAAAAACTGTTTTTT. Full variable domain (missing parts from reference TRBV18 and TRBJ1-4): NAGVMQNPRHLVRRRGQEARLRCSPMKGHSHVYWYRQLPEEGLKFMVYLQKENIIDESGMPKERFSAEFPKEGPSILRIQQVVRGDSAAYFCASSSLTGGSTNEKLFFGSGTQLSVL.

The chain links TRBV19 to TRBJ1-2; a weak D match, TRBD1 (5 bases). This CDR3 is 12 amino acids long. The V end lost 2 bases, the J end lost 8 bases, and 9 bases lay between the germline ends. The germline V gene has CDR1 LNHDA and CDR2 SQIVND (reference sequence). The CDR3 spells CASSIQGGGYTF. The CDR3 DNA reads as TGTGCCAGTAGTATACAGGGTGGAGGCTACACCTTC.

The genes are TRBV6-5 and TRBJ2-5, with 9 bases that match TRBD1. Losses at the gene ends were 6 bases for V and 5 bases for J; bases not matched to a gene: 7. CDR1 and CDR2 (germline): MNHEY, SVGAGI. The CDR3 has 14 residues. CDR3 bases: TGTGCCAGCAGAACCGGGACAGGGAGTGAGACCCAGTACTTC. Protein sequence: CASRTGTGSETQYF.

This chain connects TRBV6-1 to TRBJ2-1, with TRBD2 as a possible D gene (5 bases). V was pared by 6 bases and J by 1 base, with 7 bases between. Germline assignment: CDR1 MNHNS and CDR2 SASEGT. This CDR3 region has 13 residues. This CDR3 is CASSGISYNEQFF. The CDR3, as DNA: TGTGCCAGCAGCGGGATTTCCTACAATGAGCAGTTCTTC.

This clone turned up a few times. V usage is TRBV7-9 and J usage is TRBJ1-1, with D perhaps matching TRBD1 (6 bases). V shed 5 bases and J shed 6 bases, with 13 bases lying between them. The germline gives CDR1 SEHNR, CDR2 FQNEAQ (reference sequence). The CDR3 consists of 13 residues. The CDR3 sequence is CASSLSGAAEAFF. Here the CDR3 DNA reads TGTGCCAGCAGCCTTTCAGGGGCGGCTGAAGCTTTCTTT.

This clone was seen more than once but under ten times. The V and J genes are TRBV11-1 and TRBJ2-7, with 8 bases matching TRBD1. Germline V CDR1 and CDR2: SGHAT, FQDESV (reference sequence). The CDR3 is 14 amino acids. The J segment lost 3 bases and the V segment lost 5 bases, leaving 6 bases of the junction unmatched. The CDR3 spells CASSRTGNRYEQYF. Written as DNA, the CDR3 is TGTGCCAGCAGCAGGACAGGGAACCGCTACGAGCAGTACTTC.